This entry concerns a single T cell receptor (beta chain). Its matching antigen is unknown. CDR3 length equals 15 residues. In germline, CDR1 is SGHDT, CDR2 YYEEEE. The V end was cut by 0 bases, the J end by 4 bases, with 14 bases between. The patients all showed relapse after autologous stem cell transplantation, while their brentuximab vedotin exposure varied. Progressive disease, partial response or complete response was each patient's best response. The table came from immunoSEQ multiplex PCR; TCRdb's copy has only in-frame clones and leaves some out. The sample has 45,000 to 65,000 clones, just under 75% seen once. The data originate from a study of PD-1 blockade in classical Hodgkin lymphoma. Overall study: Patients received nivolumab 3 mg/kg intravenously every 2 weeks. General study results and limits: Researchers reported that CD4+ TCR diversity, though not CD8+, rose significantly by C4D1. Relapsed/refractory patients reportedly had lower baseline diversity than newly diagnosed patients.

The rearrangement links TRBV5-6 to TRBJ2-7; D is possibly TRBD2 (6 bases). The sequencing used peripheral blood mononuclear cells (PBMCs), collected before the second cycle of nivolumab. The TCR sequence derives from a human donor with classical Hodgkin lymphoma. The CDR3: CASSLGPRELYEQYF. Here the CDR3 DNA reads TGTGCCAGCAGCTTGGGGCCCCGGGAGCTATACGAGCAGTACTTC.